The 28 T cell receptor beta chains presented below share a single source sample, sequenced in a study of human T cells and chemical hapten exposure. Time point in this sample: healthy volunteer bleed at 6 weeks. Someone pulled total RNA out of unfractionated whole blood. TCRdb fed the RACE reads into MiXCR, producing one record per CDR3 protein. The data hold 65,000 to 80,000 distinct CDR3 sequences, with over 7% observed a single time. Sequenced input: whole blood. The receptors were gathered from a male donor in good health. Some clones in this sample may be carry-over from other donors' samples.

J is TRBJ1-6 and V is TRBV5-1; D uncertain. The CDR3 runs to 14 residues. Germline CDR1 is SGHRS and CDR2 is YFSETQ. Between the trimmed V and J ends, which lost 4 bases and 9 bases, there was a span of 14 bases. CDR3 DNA: TGCGCCAGCAGCCCGGACCAGCAAGGTTCACCCCTCCACTTT. Protein product: CASSPDQQGSPLHF.

There are many counts of this clonotype. This sequence joins TRBV11-2 and TRBJ2-5, with 11 bases matching TRBD2. Germline CDR1 and CDR2: SGHAT and FQNNGV. The CDR3 covers 17 residues. The trim removed 5 bases at V and 3 bases at J, leaving 11 bases unmatched. CDR3 in amino acids: CASSPALVAGGKETQYF. The CDR3 region has the DNA TGTGCCAGCAGCCCCGCTCTGGTAGCGGGGGGGAAAGAGACCCAGTACTTC.

In this sample, this clonotype turned up a few times. This chain uses TRBV28 with TRBJ2-5; D is possibly TRBD1 (6 bases). This CDR3 is 17 amino acids long. V was shortened by 4 bases and J by 3 bases, with 21 bases between the two germline ends. The germline V gene has CDR1 MDHEN and CDR2 SYDVKM. CDR3 region: CASSSSGTPGEKETQYF. As DNA, the CDR3 is TGTGCCAGCAGTTCGTCCGGGACCCCAGGGGAGAAAGAGACCCAGTACTTC.

The J gene is TRBJ2-3, the V gene TRBV5-4, with D unresolved. CDR3 size: 14 residues. Looked up from germline, CDR1 is SGHNT and CDR2 is YYREEE (reference sequence). V was cut by 4 bases and J by 2 bases, with 11 bases left in between. The DNA for the CDR3 is TGTGCCAGCAGCCCGAGCACGGACACAGATACGCAGTATTTT. Protein sequence: CASSPSTDTDTQYF.

This clonotype was recorded a few times. V and J are TRBV6-2 or TRBV6-3 and TRBJ1-5; no reliable D call. Trimming shortened V by 7 bases and J by 1 base, and 14 bases separated the two germline ends. The CDR3 is 15 residues long. Germline V gives CDR1 MNHEY, CDR2 SVGEGT. DNA of the CDR3: TGTGCCAGCAAATCACGGGGTCTAAGCAATCAGCCCCAGCATTTT. Protein sequence: CASKSRGLSNQPQHF.

This clonotype was seen more than once but under ten times. CDR3 sequence: CASSSTPGDEKLFF. In DNA form, the CDR3 reads TGTGCCAGCAGCTCCACCCCAGGGGATGAAAAACTGTTTTTT. The rearrangement uses TRBV7-2 and TRBJ1-4; weak D call: TRBD1 (6 bases). The CDR3 covers 14 residues. V lost 4 bases to trimming and J lost 6 bases, with 12 bases between them. The germline gives CDR1 SGHTA, CDR2 FQGNSA.

J is TRBJ1-1 and V is TRBV7-9; D remains unclear. The CDR3 loop spans 15 amino acids. Germline loops: CDR1 SEHNR, CDR2 FQNEAQ (reference sequence). Trimming removed 1 base from V and 1 base from J, with 10 bases in between. The CDR3 DNA follows: TGTGCCAGCAGCTTAGTTGAGAGGGCGAACACTGAAGCTTTCTTT. Translated, it gives CASSLVERANTEAFF.

This clonotype was seen more than once but under ten times. This chain links TRBV10-3 with TRBJ2-7, with 7 bases fitting TRBD2. The CDR3 has 13 residues. J lost 5 bases, V lost 4 bases, and 5 bases had no gene match. Per the germline V gene, CDR1 is ENHRY and CDR2 is SYGVKD. CDR3 coding DNA: TGTGCCATCAGTGGGGGGGGGGTCCACGAGCAGTACTTC. Translation: CAISGGGVHEQYF.

This chain links TRBV7-2 with TRBJ2-1; D perhaps matches TRBD1 (5 bases). The CDR3 spans 15 residues. Trimming took 5 bases from V and 6 from J, leaving 17 bases between them. CDR1 is SGHTA and CDR2 is FQGNSA in the germline V gene. The DNA of the CDR3 is TGTGCCAGCAGCCGCGTCGGCAGGGCTGGCAATGAGCAGTTCTTC. Encoded protein: CASSRVGRAGNEQFF. Full variable domain (remainder filled in from reference TRBV7-2 and TRBJ2-1): GAGVSQSPSNKVTEKGKDVELRCDPISGHTALYWYRQSLGQGLEFLIYFQGNSAPDKSGLPSDRFSAERTGGSVSTLTIQRTQQEDSAVYLCASSRVGRAGNEQFFGPGTRLTVL.

This clonotype was observed a few times. V gene TRBV5-1 combines with J gene TRBJ2-1, with unresolved D. Between the trimmed V and J ends, which lost 0 bases and 5 bases, there was a span of 15 bases. Germline CDR1 is SGHRS and CDR2 is YFSETQ. The CDR3 has 16 residues. CDR3 coding DNA: TGCGCCAGCAGCTTGGCCGTCAGACAACCCAACAATGAGCAGTTCTTC. Protein product: CASSLAVRQPNNEQFF.

The sample holds many counts of this clonotype. Its ends do not fully match the called genes, so a read error is possible. This chain connects TRBV12-3 or TRBV12-4 to TRBJ2-3; D is perhaps TRBD2 (6 bases). The CDR3 has 15 residues. The CDR3 sequence: CASSVAESSTDTQYF. The CDR3 coding sequence is TGTGCCAGCAGTGTAGCGGAGTCTAGCACAGATACGCAGTATTTT.

The CDR3: CASSVVRTEAFF. The CDR3 nucleotides are TGTGCCAGCAGCGTAGTTAGAACTGAAGCTTTCTTT. The rearrangement joins TRBV9 to TRBJ1-1; D is uncertain. CDR1 SGDLS and CDR2 YYNGEE come from the germline V gene. The CDR3 is 12 residues long. Trimming removed 0 bases from V and 5 bases from J, with 5 bases in between.

This chain connects TRBV18 to TRBJ1-5; D not certain. Germline values: CDR1 KGHSH, CDR2 LQKENI. The CDR3 extends over 13 amino acids. V was cut by 3 bases and J by 3 bases, with 6 bases left in between. CDR3 sequence reads: CASSPSSNQPQHF. Here the CDR3 DNA reads TGTGCCAGCTCACCCTCTTCCAATCAGCCCCAGCATTTT.

The genes are TRBV27 and TRBJ1-1, with D unresolved. Germline V gene lookup returns CDR1 MNHEY and CDR2 SMNVEV (reference sequence). CDR3 size: 13 residues. The ends were cut back, 5 bases at V and 0 bases at J, with 7 bases in the middle. CDR3 sequence: CASSRVMNTEAFF. The CDR3 bases are TGTGCCAGCAGTAGGGTCATGAACACTGAAGCTTTCTTT.

This sequence joins TRBV20-1 and TRBJ2-7; maybe TRBD1 (5 bases). Germline assignment: CDR1 DFQATT and CDR2 SNEGSKA (reference sequence). The CDR3 runs to 17 residues. Between the trimmed V and J ends, which lost 0 bases and 0 bases, there was a span of 18 bases. As DNA, the CDR3 is TGCAGTGCTAGAGATATCCTCGGACACACCAGCTCCTACGAGCAGTACTTC. Translating gives CSARDILGHTSSYEQYF.

The table lists this clonotype with many counts. The chain links TRBV20-1 to TRBJ1-1, with D unclear. This CDR3 is 13 amino acids long. V was pared by 1 base and J by 3 bases, with 9 bases between. Germline CDR1 and CDR2: DFQATT and SNEGSKA (reference sequence). The CDR3 sequence is CSARGGRDTEAFF. As DNA, the CDR3 is TGCAGTGCTAGAGGAGGGAGGGACACTGAAGCTTTCTTT.

This clonotype was observed at least ten times. The J gene is TRBJ2-4, the V gene TRBV6-6; unclear D gene. V was cut by 0 bases and J by 0 bases, with 9 bases left in between. Germline V gene lookup returns CDR1 MNHNY and CDR2 SVGAGI (reference sequence). CDR3 length: 16 residues. The CDR3 DNA reads as TGTGCCAGCAGTTACTCCATGCGCGTAGCCAAAAACATTCAGTACTTC. It translates to CASSYSMRVAKNIQYF.

In DNA form, the CDR3 reads TGTGCCTGGAGTGGGGGGAACTCCTACGAGCAGTACTTC. Encoded protein: CAWSGGNSYEQYF. The rearrangement joins TRBV30 to TRBJ2-7; TRBD1 or TRBD2 may be the D gene (5 bases each). This CDR3 is built from 13 residues. Trimming shortened V by 1 base and J by 0 bases, and 7 bases separated the two germline ends. Per the germline V gene, CDR1 is GTSNPN and CDR2 is SVGIG (reference sequence).

This clonotype was found a few times. The chain uses TRBV14 and TRBJ1-1; D unclear. Germline V CDR1 and CDR2: SGHDN, FVKESK. The CDR3 runs 12 residues. CDR3 sequence reads: CAFIRVRSEAFF. DNA of the CDR3: TGTGCGTTCATAAGGGTCCGTTCGGAAGCTTTCTTT.

The chain is built from TRBV4-3 and TRBJ1-4; tentatively, D is TRBD1 (6 bases). The V end lost 0 bases, the J end lost 1 base, and 15 bases lay between the germline ends. CDR3 length: 18 residues. Germline values: CDR1 LGHNA, CDR2 YSLEER. The CDR3 spells CASSQDGGTGGTNEKLFF. In DNA form, the CDR3 reads TGCGCCAGCAGCCAAGATGGGGGCACTGGTGGAACTAATGAAAAACTGTTTTTT.

J is TRBJ1-5 and V is TRBV6-2 or TRBV6-3; a possible D gene is TRBD1 (6 bases). The CDR3 consists of 14 residues. The germline V and J ends were trimmed by 4 bases and 6 bases, with 13 bases remaining between them. Germline loops: CDR1 MNHEY, CDR2 SVGEGT. The CDR3 DNA is TGTGCCAGCAGTTGGTCAGGGGCACGTCAGCCCCAGCATTTT. Its protein product is CASSWSGARQPQHF.

This clonotype appeared many times. The rearrangement links TRBV27 to TRBJ1-1; D is possibly TRBD1 (6 bases). Trimming removed 2 bases at V and 3 bases at J, with 16 bases between. The CDR3 is 16 amino acids. The germline V gene encodes CDR1 MNHEY and CDR2 SMNVEV (reference sequence). This CDR3 reads CASSLSSTGADTEAFF. The DNA of the CDR3 is TGTGCCAGCAGTTTAAGTTCCACGGGGGCTGACACTGAAGCTTTCTTT.

This clonotype has ten or more counts. V and J are TRBV2 and TRBJ1-1; D is uncertain. The germline V gene has CDR1 SNHLY and CDR2 FYNNEI. V shed 3 bases and J shed 0 bases, with 8 bases lying between them. The CDR3 spans 14 residues. The CDR3 DNA follows: TGTGCCAGCAGTGATAGTCCCGTGAACACTGAAGCTTTCTTT. This codes for CASSDSPVNTEAFF.

This clonotype was seen many times. The chain is built from TRBV10-3 and TRBJ1-6, with TRBD1 matching 8 bases. V lost 4 bases to trimming and J lost 13 bases; unmatched junction nucleotides: 12. The CDR3 runs 15 residues. From germline, CDR1 is ENHRY and CDR2 SYGVKD. In DNA form, the CDR3 reads TGTGCCATCAGTGTTCGGACAGGGAAAGGAGGCCCCCTCCACTTT. Translating gives CAISVRTGKGGPLHF.

This clonotype has more than one count but fewer than ten. The genes are TRBV6-6 and TRBJ1-5; D might be TRBD1 (5 bases). The length of the CDR3 is 16 residues. The germline gives CDR1 MNHNY, CDR2 SVGAGI (reference sequence). Trimming stripped 5 bases from V and 1 base from J, with 15 bases between. Here the CDR3 reads CASSHQGPISNQPQHF. For the CDR3, the DNA is TGTGCCAGCAGTCACCAGGGACCGATAAGCAATCAGCCCCAGCATTTT.

The V call is TRBV20-1, the J call TRBJ1-6, with D tentatively TRBD1 (5 bases). The length of the CDR3 is 14 residues. The V gene's germline CDR1 is DFQATT and CDR2 SNEGSKA (reference sequence). The V end was cut by 6 bases, the J end by 4 bases, with 13 bases between. The CDR3 region is CSAKDSNYNSPLHF. The CDR3 DNA is TGCAGTGCAAAAGACAGCAATTATAATTCACCCCTCCACTTT.

The rearrangement uses TRBV4-1 and TRBJ1-1, with 7 positions matching TRBD1. The CDR3 is 14 amino acids. V dropped 3 bases and J dropped 3; count of bases not matched to a gene: 4. Looked up from germline, CDR1 is MGHRA and CDR2 is YSYEKL. CDR3 coding DNA: TGCGCCAGCAGCCAGAGTACAGGGGACACTGAAGCTTTCTTT. It is translated as CASSQSTGDTEAFF.

This clonotype was counted many times. The genes are TRBV7-2 and TRBJ2-4; TRBD1 aligns across 7 bases. Germline CDR1 reads SGHTA; CDR2 reads FQGNSA. The CDR3 covers 14 residues. The ends lost 5 bases at V and 6 bases at J; junction bases unmatched: 7. Written as DNA, the CDR3 is TGTGCCAGCAGCAAAACAGGGGACCGAAACATTCAGTACTTC. Translation gives CASSKTGDRNIQYF.